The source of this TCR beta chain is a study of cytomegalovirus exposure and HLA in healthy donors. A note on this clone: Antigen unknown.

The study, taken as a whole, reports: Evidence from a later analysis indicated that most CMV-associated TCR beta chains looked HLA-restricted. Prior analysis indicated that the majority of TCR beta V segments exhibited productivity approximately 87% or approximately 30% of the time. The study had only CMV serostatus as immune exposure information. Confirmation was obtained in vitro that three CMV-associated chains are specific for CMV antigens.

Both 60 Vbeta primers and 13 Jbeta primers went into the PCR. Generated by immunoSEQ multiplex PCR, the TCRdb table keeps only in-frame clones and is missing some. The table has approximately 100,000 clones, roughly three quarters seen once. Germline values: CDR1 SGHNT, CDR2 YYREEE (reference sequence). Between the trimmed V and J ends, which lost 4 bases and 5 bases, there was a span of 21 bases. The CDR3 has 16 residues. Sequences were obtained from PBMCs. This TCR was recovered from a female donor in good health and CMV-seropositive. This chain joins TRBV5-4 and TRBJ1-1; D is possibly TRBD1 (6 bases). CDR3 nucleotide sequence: TGTGCCAGCAGCACCCGCCCCCGGACAGTATTAACTGAAGCTTTCTTT. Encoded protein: CASSTRPRTVLTEAFF.